Listed below are T cell receptor beta chains from one sample, sequenced in a study of T cells in Graves' hyperthyroidism and ophthalmopathy. One entry per CDR3 protein results from TCRdb running MiXCR on the multiplex PCR reads. The sample has more than 550,000 distinct CDR3 sequences; 45% are singletons. Sequenced: peripheral blood or thyroid tissue (not recorded which). These receptors originate from an adult man with Graves' disease, either hyperthyroidism or ophthalmopathy (not recorded which). Each CDR3 is given with its conserved first and last residue. Fields, in order: V gene, J gene, D gene, clone size, CDR3 protein, CDR3 DNA. The D gene is left open where the match is weak. Some rows have no size entry. The others give once, few or many, or a class for an expanded clone.

TRBV29-1,TRBJ1-1,.,.,CSVEDGEAGGKAFF,TGCAGCGTTGAAGATGGAGAAGCGGGGGGCAAAGCTTTCTTT
TRBV19,TRBJ1-2,.,once,CASRTRGGNYGYTF,TGTGCCAGTAGGACCCGAGGAGGGAACTATGGCTACACCTTC
TRBV7-2,TRBJ2-2,TRBD2,.,CASSPSGSITGELFF,TGTGCCAGCAGCCCTAGCGGGAGTATCACCGGGGAGCTGTTTTTT
TRBV2,TRBJ1-4,TRBD1,few,CASSRGRNEKLFF,TGTGCCAGCAGCAGGGGGCGTAATGAAAAACTGTTTTTT
TRBV4-1,TRBJ1-6,.,.,CASSQAFSPLHF,TGCGCCAGCAGCCAAGCATTTTCACCCCTCCACTTT
TRBV7-2,TRBJ1-2,TRBD1,few,CASSAYRGRRDYGYTF,TGTGCCAGCAGTGCCTACAGGGGGCGGAGGGACTATGGCTACACCTTC
TRBV10-3,TRBJ1-6,.,few,CASSREGSPLHF,TGTGCCAGCAGTCGAGAGGGTTCACCCCTCCACTTT
TRBV12-3/TRBV12-4,TRBJ1-6,.,few,CASSFKVLGGLSPLHF,TGTGCCAGCAGTTTTAAGGTTCTTGGGGGCCTTTCACCCCTCCACTTT
TRBV20-1,TRBJ2-7,TRBD2,once,CSARKAGGSGEQYF,TGCAGTGCTAGGAAAGCGGGAGGGTCGGGCGAGCAGTACTTC
TRBV2,TRBJ1-1,.,many,CASGYYTGTEAFF,TGTGCCAGCGGTTATTACACGGGCACTGAAGCTTTCTTT
TRBV7-2,TRBJ1-4,TRBD1,.,CASSQGTGGEKLFF,TGTGCCAGCAGCCAGGGGACAGGGGGCGAAAAACTGTTTTTT
TRBV10-2,TRBJ1-5,.,.,CASLGRSAGSNQPQHF,TGCGCCAGCTTGGGCAGGTCTGCGGGTAGCAATCAGCCCCAGCATTTT
TRBV7-9,TRBJ2-2,.,.,CASSTNREGNTGELFF,TGTGCCAGCAGTACGAACAGGGAAGGGAACACCGGGGAGCTGTTTTTT
TRBV25-1,TRBJ2-7,.,.,CASTPGAEQYF,TGTGCCAGCACCCCGGGTGCCGAGCAGTACTTC
TRBV7-2,TRBJ1-6,.,many,CASSLMGYSGSPLHF,TGTGCCAGCAGCTTAATGGGGTACAGTGGTTCACCCCTCCACTTT
TRBV29-1,TRBJ1-1,TRBD1,.,CSSYDRETFF,TGCAGCAGTTACGACAGGGAGACTTTCTTT
TRBV15,TRBJ1-2,.,many,CATSRDRVDSLNYGYTF,TGTGCCACCAGCAGAGATCGAGTGGACAGTTTGAACTATGGCTACACCTTC
TRBV20-1,TRBJ1-2,.,few,CSARGGAENYGYTF,TGCAGTGCTAGAGGGGGGGCAGAGAACTATGGCTACACCTTC
TRBV7-3,TRBJ1-2,.,.,CASSEYQGIGGHTF,TGTGCCAGCAGCGAATACCAGGGGATAGGTGGCCACACCTTC
TRBV5-1,TRBJ2-7,.,.,CASSLTKGMVVSYEQYF,TGCGCCAGCAGCTTGACAAAAGGGATGGTAGTGTCCTACGAGCAGTACTTC
TRBV25-1,TRBJ2-7,TRBD2,once,CPGTSGRFYEQYF,TGTCCCGGGACTAGCGGGAGGTTCTACGAGCAGTACTTC
TRBV7-8,TRBJ2-7,TRBD2,few,CASSSPRTSFHYEQYF,TGTGCCAGCAGCTCCCCCCGGACTAGCTTCCACTACGAGCAGTACTTC
TRBV9,TRBJ1-2,.,.,CASSGGGLNYGYTF,TGTGCCAGCAGCGGGGGGGGCCTTAACTATGGCTACACCTTC
TRBV15,TRBJ1-1,.,many,CATSRDRLNTEAFF,TGTGCCACCAGCAGAGATCGTCTAAACACTGAAGCTTTCTTT
TRBV5-1,TRBJ1-1,.,many,CASSLTGLNTEAFF,TGTGCCAGCAGCTTAACAGGGCTGAACACTGAAGCTTTCTTT
TRBV7-2,TRBJ1-1,.,.,CASINRGGGVSNTEAFF,TGTGCCAGTATCAATAGGGGGGGGGGTGTTTCGAACACTGAAGCTTTCTTT
TRBV2,TRBJ2-3,TRBD2,.,CASSFRAGTSGGAITDTQYF,TGTGCCAGCAGTTTTAGGGCCGGGACTAGCGGGGGGGCAATCACAGATACGCAGTATTTT
TRBV11-2,TRBJ1-4,.,.,CASSFEGGDLSNEKLFF,TGTGCCAGCAGCTTTGAGGGAGGGGATTTATCTAATGAAAAACTGTTTTTT
TRBV29-1,TRBJ1-6,.,.,CSVGEQGINSPLHF,TGCAGCGTTGGGGAACAGGGCATAAATTCACCCCTCCACTTT
TRBV7-9,TRBJ1-4,.,.,CASSEGRGATNEKLFF,TGTGCCAGTAGTGAAGGGCGGGGGGCAACTAATGAAAAACTGTTTTTT
TRBV2,TRBJ1-2,.,few,CASSPTGKAIYGYTF,TGTGCCAGCAGCCCCACAGGAAAGGCAATCTATGGCTACACCTTC
TRBV10-2,TRBJ1-6,.,few,CASSYDGVPSTSPLHF,TGTGCCAGCAGTTACGATGGGGTTCCTTCCACTTCACCCCTCCACTTT
TRBV11-1,TRBJ2-5,.,.,CASSLAPGSQETQYF,TGTGCCAGCAGCTTAGCACCCGGGAGTCAAGAGACCCAGTACTTC
TRBV7-8,TRBJ2-6,.,.,CATERPSGANVLTF,TGTGCAACCGAGCGGCCCTCTGGGGCCAACGTCCTGACTTTC
TRBV2,TRBJ1-5,TRBD1,.,CARGDRGSDQPQHF,TGTGCCAGGGGGGACAGGGGGTCGGATCAGCCCCAGCATTTT
TRBV2,TRBJ1-6,TRBD1,.,CASSEDLQGHNSPLHF,TGTGCCAGCAGTGAAGATTTACAGGGGCATAATTCACCCCTCCACTTT
TRBV7-9,TRBJ1-1,TRBD1,.,CASSLAGTGGETEASF,TGTGCCAGCAGCTTAGCCGGGACAGGGGGAGAGACTGAAGCTTCCTTT
TRBV7-9,TRBJ2-7,.,many,CASSPRTWSSYEQYF,TGTGCCAGCAGCCCACGGACCTGGTCCTCCTACGAGCAGTACTTC
TRBV6-5,TRBJ1-6,TRBD1,many,CASSRRTGVKNSPLHF,TGTGCCAGCAGTCGGCGGACAGGGGTTAAGAATTCACCCCTCCACTTT
TRBV7-9,TRBJ2-5,.,.,CASSIPTGLGETQYF,TGTGCCAGCAGCATACCCACGGGACTGGGGGAGACCCAGTACTTC
TRBV12-3/TRBV12-4,TRBJ2-5,TRBD2,many,CASSFSGGAYETQYF,TGTGCCAGCAGTTTCAGCGGGGGGGCCTACGAGACCCAGTACTTC
TRBV7-3,TRBJ1-2,.,many,CASSLTDRLCYTF,TGTGCCAGCAGCTTAACTGACAGGCTATGCTACACCTTC